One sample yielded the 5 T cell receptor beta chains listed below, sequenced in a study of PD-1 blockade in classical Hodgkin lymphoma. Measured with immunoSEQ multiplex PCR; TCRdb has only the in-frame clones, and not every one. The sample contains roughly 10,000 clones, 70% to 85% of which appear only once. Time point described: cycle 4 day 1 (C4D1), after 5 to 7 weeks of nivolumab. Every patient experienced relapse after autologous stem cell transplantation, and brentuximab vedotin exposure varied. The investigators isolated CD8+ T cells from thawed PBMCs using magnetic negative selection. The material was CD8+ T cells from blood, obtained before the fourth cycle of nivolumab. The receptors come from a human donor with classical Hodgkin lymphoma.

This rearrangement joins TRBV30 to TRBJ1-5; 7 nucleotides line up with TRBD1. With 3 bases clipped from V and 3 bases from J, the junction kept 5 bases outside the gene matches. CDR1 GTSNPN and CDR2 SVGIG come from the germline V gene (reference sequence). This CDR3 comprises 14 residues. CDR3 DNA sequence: TGTGCCTGGAGCGGGGACAGCTACAATCAGCCCCAGCATTTT. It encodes CAWSGDSYNQPQHF.

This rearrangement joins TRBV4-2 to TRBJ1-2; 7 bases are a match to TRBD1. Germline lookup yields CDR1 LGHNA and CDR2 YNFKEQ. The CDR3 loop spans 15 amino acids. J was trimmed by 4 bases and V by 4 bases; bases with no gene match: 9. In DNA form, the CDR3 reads TGTGCCAGCAGCCTCAGTCGGGACAGTTCCTATGGCTACACCTTC. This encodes CASSLSRDSSYGYTF.

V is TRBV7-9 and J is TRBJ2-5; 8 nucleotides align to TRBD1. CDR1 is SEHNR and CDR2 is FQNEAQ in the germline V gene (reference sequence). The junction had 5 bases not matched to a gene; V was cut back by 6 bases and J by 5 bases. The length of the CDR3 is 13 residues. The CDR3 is CASSTGGRETQYF. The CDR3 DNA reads TGTGCCAGCAGTACAGGGGGAAGGGAGACCCAGTACTTC. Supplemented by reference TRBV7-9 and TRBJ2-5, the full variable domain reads DTGVSQNPRHKITKRGQNVTFRCDPISEHNRLYWYRQTLGQGPEFLTYFQNEAQLEKSRLLSDRFSAERPKGSFSTLEIQRTEQGDSAMYLCASSTGGRETQYFGPGTRLLVL.

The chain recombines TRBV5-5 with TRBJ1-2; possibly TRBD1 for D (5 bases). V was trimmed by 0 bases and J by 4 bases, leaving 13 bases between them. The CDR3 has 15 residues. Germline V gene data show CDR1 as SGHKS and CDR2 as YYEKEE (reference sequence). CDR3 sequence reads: CASSLEWGSVYGYTF. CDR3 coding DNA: TGTGCCAGCAGCTTGGAGTGGGGCTCAGTCTATGGCTACACCTTC.

CDR3 residues: CARDRGTDTQYF. CDR3 coding DNA: TGTGCCCGCGACAGGGGCACAGATACGCAGTATTTT. V is TRBV30 and J is TRBJ2-3, with TRBD1 identical over 7 bases. J was trimmed by 1 base and V by 8 bases; bases with no gene match: 3. This CDR3 region has 12 residues. Germline CDR1 GTSNPN, CDR2 SVGIG (reference sequence).